This is a list of T cell receptor beta chains from one sample in a study of OX40 agonist ivuxolimab in advanced cancers. Sequenced by immunoSEQ multiplex PCR; TCRdb stores in-frame clones only, minus some. The table has 35,000 to 45,000 clones, about 83% seen once. Specimen: CD4+ or CD8+ T cells sorted from blood, collected in a trial of the OX40 agonist ivuxolimab. The receptors were sampled from an adult with an advanced solid tumor such as melanoma, head and neck, liver or kidney cancer. The CDR3 runs from the conserved cysteine through the conserved F or W. The D gene is left open where the match is weak. The size field is filled for only some rows; it gives once, few, many or a size class.

j_gene	abundance	v_gene	d_gene	CDR3nt	CDR3aa
TRBJ1-2	-	TRBV27	-	TGTGCCAGCGCCCCGTACGGACCTCTTTCGCCGGGTGGCTACACCTTC	CASAPYGPLSPGGYTF
TRBJ1-2	-	TRBV19	-	TGTGCCAGTACCATCCAGGGAATCTTTGGCTACACCTTC	CASTIQGIFGYTF
TRBJ2-5	-	TRBV4-3	TRBD2	TGCGCCAGCAGCCAGATAGCGGGGGCGGGCGAGACCCAGTACTTC	CASSQIAGAGETQYF
TRBJ2-5	-	TRBV5-1	-	TGCGCCAGCAGCTTGGAGGGACCTGGGGAGACCCAGTACTTC	CASSLEGPGETQYF
TRBJ1-4	-	TRBV20-1	-	TGCAGTGCTAGAGATGGGCAGAAACTGTTTTTT	CSARDGQKLFF
TRBJ1-1	-	TRBV7-9	-	TGTGCCAGCAGCTTAGCGGGGCCTAACACTGAAGCTTTCTTT	CASSLAGPNTEAFF
TRBJ2-1	-	TRBV4-2	TRBD2	TGTGCCAGCAGCCAGGGAGGAAGTGGACTAGCGCCTTCCGGGCAGTTCTTC	CASSQGGSGLAPSGQFF
TRBJ2-2	-	TRBV11-3	-	TGTGCCAGCAGCGGAGGTCATAGGGAGCTGTTTTTT	CASSGGHRELFF
TRBJ1-1	once	TRBV2	TRBD1	TGTGCCAGCAGCGTCTCCGGGGCCAGGGGGATGACTGAAGCTTTCTTT	CASSVSGARGMTEAFF
TRBJ2-2	-	TRBV27	TRBD2	TGTGCCAGCAGTTTAAGCGGGAGGATGAACACCGGGGAGCTGTTTTTT	CASSLSGRMNTGELFF
TRBJ1-6	-	TRBV5-4	-	TGTGCCAGCAGCTTGGGGGGTCCGAGCTCCTATAATTCACCCCTCCACTTT	CASSLGGPSSYNSPLHF
TRBJ2-6	once	TRBV6-1	-	TGTGCCAGCAGTGACCCCTGGGGAGGATCTGGGGCCAACGTCCTGACTTTC	CASSDPWGGSGANVLTF
TRBJ2-3	-	TRBV7-2	-	TGTGCCAGCAGTCCACCGGGATCTCGCACAGATACGCAGTATTTT	CASSPPGSRTDTQYF
TRBJ2-3	-	TRBV18	-	TGTGCCAGCTCACCTAGTGGGGGGATCGGAGATACGCAGTATTTT	CASSPSGGIGDTQYF
TRBJ2-7	-	TRBV2	TRBD2	TGTGCCAGCAGTGAAGGGGGTACTAGCGGGAGGTATACCTACGAGCAGTACTTC	CASSEGGTSGRYTYEQYF
TRBJ2-3	-	TRBV5-1	-	TGCGCCAGCAGCCATGGAGGGCTGGGGACAGATACGCAGTATTTT	CASSHGGLGTDTQYF
TRBJ2-1	-	TRBV28	-	-	CASSSSGLAGVESGLPYNEQFF
TRBJ1-1	-	TRBV29-1	TRBD1	TGCAGCGCGGGGACAGGGAAAGCTTTCTTT	CSAGTGKAFF
TRBJ2-7	once	TRBV28	-	TGTGCCAGCAGTCACCCCAACACCCAGAAGGACGAGCAGTACTTC	CASSHPNTQKDEQYF
TRBJ2-1	-	TRBV9	TRBD1	TGTGCCAGCAGCCCGGGGACAGCCGAGCAGTTCTTC	CASSPGTAEQFF
TRBJ2-4	-	TRBV19	-	TGTGCCAGCGGGGCCGGGGGTTCCAAAAACATTCAGTACTTC	CASGAGGSKNIQYF
TRBJ1-2	-	TRBV28	TRBD1	TGTGCCAGCAGTAAGGACAGGGGCTATGGCTACACCTTC	CASSKDRGYGYTF
TRBJ1-1	-	TRBV7-9	TRBD1	TGTGCCAGCAGCTTGCAGGGGGGAAACACTGAAGCTTTCTTT	CASSLQGGNTEAFF
TRBJ2-1	-	TRBV7-2	TRBD2	TGTGCCAGCAGCCAGAAGCGGGAGTCCTACAATGAGCAGTTCTTC	CASSQKRESYNEQFF
TRBJ2-7	-	TRBV7-2	TRBD2	TGTGCCAGCAGCTTTGGACTAGCGGGAGGTTTGGAGCAGTACTTC	CASSFGLAGGLEQYF
TRBJ2-1	once	TRBV6-6	-	TGTGCCAGCAGTTACTCAGGGAATGAGCAGTTCTTC	CASSYSGNEQFF
TRBJ2-6	-	TRBV29-1	TRBD1	TGCAGCGCCTCCGGGACAGGGCCCGGGGCCAACGTCCTGACTTTC	CSASGTGPGANVLTF
TRBJ1-4	-	TRBV7-9	-	TGTGCCACGGCAAAGGCGGATGCAACTAATGAAAAACTGTTTTTT	CATAKADATNEKLFF
TRBJ2-1	-	TRBV27	-	TGTGCCAGCAGTTCCCCTAGCCGGAGTTTCGGGGAGCAGTTCTTC	CASSSPSRSFGEQFF
TRBJ2-7	-	TRBV18	TRBD1	TGTGCCAGCTCACCCAGCGGGACAGGGCCCGAGCAGTACTTC	CASSPSGTGPEQYF
TRBJ2-1	once	TRBV28	-	TGTGCCAGCAGTTTAAGGGCGGCAGGGAGGAATGAGCAGTTCTTC	CASSLRAAGRNEQFF
TRBJ2-7	once	TRBV6-1	TRBD1	TGTGCCAGCAGTGCCCGGACAGGGGGCGCATACGAGCAGTACTTC	CASSARTGGAYEQYF
TRBJ1-2	-	TRBV7-9	TRBD1	TGTGCCAGCAGCTTTGCCCCGGGACAGGGGGCGCATGGCTACACCTTC	CASSFAPGQGAHGYTF
TRBJ2-7	-	TRBV30	TRBD1	TGTGCCTGGAGTGTACGGCAGGGGGTGATATCCTACGGGCAGTACTTC	CAWSVRQGVISYGQYF
TRBJ2-7	-	TRBV7-9	-	TGTGCCAGCAGCCAAGGGGAGTACGAGCAGTACTTC	CASSQGEYEQYF
TRBJ2-1	-	TRBV5-1	TRBD2	TGCGCCAGCAGCTCCTTAGCGGGAGGGCCCTCGGGTGAGCAGTTCTTC	CASSSLAGGPSGEQFF
TRBJ2-7	few	TRBV29-1	-	TGCAGCGTGACGCGAAGGGGTGGGAGCTACGAGCAGTACTTC	CSVTRRGGSYEQYF